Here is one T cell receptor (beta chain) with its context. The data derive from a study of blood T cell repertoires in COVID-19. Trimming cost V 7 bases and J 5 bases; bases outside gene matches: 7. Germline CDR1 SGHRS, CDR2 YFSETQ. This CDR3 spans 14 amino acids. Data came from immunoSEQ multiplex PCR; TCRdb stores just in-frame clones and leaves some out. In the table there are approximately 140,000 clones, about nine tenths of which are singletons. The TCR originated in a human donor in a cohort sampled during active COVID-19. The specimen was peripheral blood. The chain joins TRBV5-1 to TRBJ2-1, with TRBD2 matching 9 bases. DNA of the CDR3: TGCGCCAGCGCGTCTAGCGGGATAAACAATGAGCAGTTCTTC. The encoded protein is CASASSGINNEQFF. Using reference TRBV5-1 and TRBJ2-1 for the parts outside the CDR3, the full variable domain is KAGVTQTPRYLIKTRGQQVTLSCSPISGHRSVSWYQQTPGQGLQFLFEYFSETQRNKGNFPGRFSGRQFSNSRSEMNVSTLELGDSALYLCASASSGINNEQFFGPGTRLTVL.